This TCR beta chain was identified in a study of glioma-infiltrating T cells. Findings and limits, study-wide: CDR3 overlap between tissue and blood was very small.

Germline loops: CDR1 MNHNS, CDR2 SASEGT. The CDR3 length is 18 residues. Amplification of TCR alpha and beta CDR3 regions from RNA used iRepertoire nested multiplex PCR. For one-step reverse transcription and amplification, about 85-400 ng of tissue mRNA or PBMC total RNA was used. One entry per CDR3 protein, called by TCRdb with MiXCR from the multiplex PCR reads. The table lists over 130,000 distinct CDR3 sequences, approximately 39% of them singletons. About this clonotype itself: Its antigen is as yet unknown. An end of the junction does not agree with germline; a read error may underlie this.

This clonotype was sampled from a human donor with low-grade glioma or glioblastoma, undergoing nonglioma brain surgery, or in good health (not recorded which). The sequenced sample consisted of glioma tissue, nonneoplastic brain tissue, or PBMCs (not recorded which). J is TRBJ2-2 and V is TRBV6-1, with D perhaps matching TRBD1 (7 bases). CDR3 nucleotide sequence: TGTGCCAGCACCAGGGATACAGGGGTCTCTCTTGACACCGGGGGGCTGTTTTTT. Protein sequence: CASTRDTGVSLDTGGLFF.